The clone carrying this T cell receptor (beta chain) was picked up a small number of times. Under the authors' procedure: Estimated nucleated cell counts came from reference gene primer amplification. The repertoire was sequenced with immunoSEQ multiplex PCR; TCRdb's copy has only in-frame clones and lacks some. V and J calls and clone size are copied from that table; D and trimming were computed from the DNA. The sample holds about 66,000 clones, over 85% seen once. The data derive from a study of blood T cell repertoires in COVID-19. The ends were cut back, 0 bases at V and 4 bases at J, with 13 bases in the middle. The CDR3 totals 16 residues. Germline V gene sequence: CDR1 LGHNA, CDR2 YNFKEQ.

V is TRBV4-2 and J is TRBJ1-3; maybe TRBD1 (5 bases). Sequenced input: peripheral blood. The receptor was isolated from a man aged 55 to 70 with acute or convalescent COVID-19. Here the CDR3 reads CASSQDLAAGGNTIYF. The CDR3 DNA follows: TGTGCCAGCAGCCAAGATTTGGCGGCAGGGGGAAACACCATATATTTT.